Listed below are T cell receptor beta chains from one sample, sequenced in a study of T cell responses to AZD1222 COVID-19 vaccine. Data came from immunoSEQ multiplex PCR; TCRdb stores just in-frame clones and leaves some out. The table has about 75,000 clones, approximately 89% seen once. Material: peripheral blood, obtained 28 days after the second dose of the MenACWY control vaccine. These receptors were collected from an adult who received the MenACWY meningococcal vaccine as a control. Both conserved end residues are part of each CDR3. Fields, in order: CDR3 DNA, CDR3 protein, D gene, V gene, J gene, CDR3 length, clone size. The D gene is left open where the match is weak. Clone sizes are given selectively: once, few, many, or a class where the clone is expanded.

CDR3nt: TGTGCCAGCAGCCGCAGCCAGGGTGGGAACGAGCAGTACTTC; CDR3aa: CASSRSQGGNEQYF; d_gene: NA; v_gene: TRBV6-5; j_gene: TRBJ2-7; len: 14; abundance: NA
CDR3nt: TGTGCCAGCAGCTTCGGGACAGGGAATCAGAGAAACACCATATATTTT; CDR3aa: CASSFGTGNQRNTIYF; d_gene: TRBD1; v_gene: TRBV11-2; j_gene: TRBJ1-3; len: 16; abundance: NA
CDR3nt: TGTGCCACCAGAACGACAGAATCCTACGAGCAGTACTTC; CDR3aa: CATRTTESYEQYF; d_gene: NA; v_gene: TRBV15; j_gene: TRBJ2-7; len: 13; abundance: NA
CDR3nt: TGTGCCAGCAGCGTGGACTTGACAGGGGCACATGGCTACACCTTC; CDR3aa: CASSVDLTGAHGYTF; d_gene: TRBD1; v_gene: TRBV9; j_gene: TRBJ1-2; len: 15; abundance: NA
CDR3nt: TGTGCCACCAGTGATCCCCGGGACAGGGGGAAAGAGACCCAGTACTTC; CDR3aa: CATSDPRDRGKETQYF; d_gene: TRBD1; v_gene: TRBV24-1; j_gene: TRBJ2-5; len: 16; abundance: NA
CDR3nt: TGTGCCAGCAGCTTCCCAGGAATAAACACTGAAGCTTTCTTT; CDR3aa: CASSFPGINTEAFF; d_gene: NA; v_gene: TRBV7-2; j_gene: TRBJ1-1; len: 14; abundance: NA
CDR3nt: TGTGCCAGCAGTTTTTTGGACAGGGACGGGGAAAGCAATCAGCCCCAGCATTTT; CDR3aa: CASSFLDRDGESNQPQHF; d_gene: TRBD1; v_gene: TRBV28; j_gene: TRBJ1-5; len: 18; abundance: NA
CDR3nt: TGTGCCAGCAGCGTAGGTGGCGTGAACACTGAAGCTTTCTTT; CDR3aa: CASSVGGVNTEAFF; d_gene: NA; v_gene: TRBV9; j_gene: TRBJ1-1; len: 14; abundance: once
CDR3nt: TGTGCCAGCAGGCGGACAGTCAATGACAATGAGCAGTTCTTC; CDR3aa: CASRRTVNDNEQFF; d_gene: NA; v_gene: TRBV5-8; j_gene: TRBJ2-1; len: 14; abundance: NA
CDR3nt: TGTGCCAGCAGTGAATCCCCGGACAGGGGGCGAATATTC; CDR3aa: CASSESPDRGRIF; d_gene: TRBD1; v_gene: TRBV2; j_gene: TRBJ2-7; len: 13; abundance: NA
CDR3nt: TGTGCCAGCAGCGAAGGACACCTGAACACCGGGGAGCTGTTTTTT; CDR3aa: CASSEGHLNTGELFF; d_gene: NA; v_gene: TRBV6-1; j_gene: TRBJ2-2; len: 15; abundance: NA
CDR3nt: TGTGCCAGCAGAGGGTATGGTGAAGCTTTCTTT; CDR3aa: CASRGYGEAFF; d_gene: NA; v_gene: TRBV12-3/TRBV12-4; j_gene: TRBJ1-1; len: 11; abundance: NA
CDR3nt: TGTGCCAGCAGCTCGCAGCCAAGGGGGTCTGGGTCACCCCTCCACTTT; CDR3aa: CASSSQPRGSGSPLHF; d_gene: NA; v_gene: TRBV7-6; j_gene: TRBJ1-6; len: 16; abundance: NA
CDR3nt: TGCGCCAGCAGCTTGGAGTCCCCGAGGGATGAGCAGTTCTTC; CDR3aa: CASSLESPRDEQFF; d_gene: NA; v_gene: TRBV5-1; j_gene: TRBJ2-1; len: 14; abundance: NA
CDR3nt: TGTGCCAGCAGTGAACTAGACAGGGTGAACACTGAAGCTTTCTTT; CDR3aa: CASSELDRVNTEAFF; d_gene: TRBD1; v_gene: TRBV6-1; j_gene: TRBJ1-1; len: 15; abundance: NA
CDR3nt: TGTGCCAGCAGCTTAGCTAGCAGTGGCTACGAGCAGTACTTC; CDR3aa: CASSLASSGYEQYF; d_gene: NA; v_gene: TRBV11-3; j_gene: TRBJ2-7; len: 14; abundance: NA
CDR3nt: TGTGCCAGCAGCAGCCCGGGCAGGGGGCGGACTGAAGCTTTCTTT; CDR3aa: CASSSPGRGRTEAFF; d_gene: TRBD1; v_gene: TRBV27; j_gene: TRBJ1-1; len: 15; abundance: NA
CDR3nt: TGCGCCAGCAGCCAAGATACGCTAGCGGGGGGAGGAACCGGGGAGCTGTTTTTT; CDR3aa: CASSQDTLAGGGTGELFF; d_gene: TRBD2; v_gene: TRBV4-3; j_gene: TRBJ2-2; len: 18; abundance: NA
CDR3nt: TGTGCCAGTAGTAAGAGGGAGGTCTACGAGCAGTACTTC; CDR3aa: CASSKREVYEQYF; d_gene: NA; v_gene: TRBV19; j_gene: TRBJ2-7; len: 13; abundance: NA
CDR3nt: TGTGCCAGCAGTTACTCGAGCGGGGCAAGGACCGGGGAGCTGTTTTTT; CDR3aa: CASSYSSGARTGELFF; d_gene: TRBD2; v_gene: TRBV6-5; j_gene: TRBJ2-2; len: 16; abundance: NA
CDR3nt: TGTGCCTGGAGTGTAGGACCGCGGCTCACCCTCCACTTT; CDR3aa: CAWSVGPRLTLHF; d_gene: NA; v_gene: TRBV30; j_gene: TRBJ1-6; len: 13; abundance: once
CDR3nt: TGTGCCAGCAGTCGCCTTCTAGACACTGAAGCTTTCTTT; CDR3aa: CASSRLLDTEAFF; d_gene: NA; v_gene: TRBV6-1; j_gene: TRBJ1-1; len: 13; abundance: NA
CDR3nt: TGTGCCAGCTCACCGGACGGCGGGGATCAGCCCCAGCATTTT; CDR3aa: CASSPDGGDQPQHF; d_gene: NA; v_gene: TRBV18; j_gene: TRBJ1-5; len: 14; abundance: NA
CDR3nt: TGTGCCAGCAGCCCTCTCTCCAAGAACACTGAAGCTTTCTTT; CDR3aa: CASSPLSKNTEAFF; d_gene: NA; v_gene: TRBV14; j_gene: TRBJ1-1; len: 14; abundance: NA
CDR3nt: TGTGCCAGCACCCCCTCGGACCAGGGAAAGACTGAAGCTTTCTTT; CDR3aa: CASTPSDQGKTEAFF; d_gene: NA; v_gene: TRBV28; j_gene: TRBJ1-1; len: 15; abundance: NA
CDR3nt: TGTGCCAGCAGGCAATTTATGAACACTGAAGCTTTCTTT; CDR3aa: CASRQFMNTEAFF; d_gene: NA; v_gene: TRBV6-5; j_gene: TRBJ1-1; len: 13; abundance: NA
CDR3nt: TGTGCCAGTAGTAGGGACAGGGGTTTATATGGCTACACCTTC; CDR3aa: CASSRDRGLYGYTF; d_gene: TRBD1; v_gene: TRBV19; j_gene: TRBJ1-2; len: 14; abundance: NA
CDR3nt: TGTGCCAGCAGTTCCCCCGCCCGGGGGGGAATAGAGACCCAGTACTTC; CDR3aa: CASSSPARGGIETQYF; d_gene: TRBD2; v_gene: TRBV27; j_gene: TRBJ2-5; len: 16; abundance: NA
CDR3nt: TGTGCCAGCAGCGACAATCTGATGACTGGAAACACCATATATTTT; CDR3aa: CASSDNLMTGNTIYF; d_gene: NA; v_gene: TRBV9; j_gene: TRBJ1-3; len: 15; abundance: NA
CDR3nt: TGCGCCAGCAGCTTGCCCGATCAGGGGAATAATGAAAAACTGTTTTTT; CDR3aa: CASSLPDQGNNEKLFF; d_gene: NA; v_gene: TRBV5-1; j_gene: TRBJ1-4; len: 16; abundance: NA
CDR3nt: TGTGCCAGCAGCTTAGTAGCCACAGGGGGATCCTATAATTCACCCCTCCACTTT; CDR3aa: CASSLVATGGSYNSPLHF; d_gene: TRBD1; v_gene: TRBV7-2; j_gene: TRBJ1-6; len: 18; abundance: NA
CDR3nt: TGTGCCAGCAGTGAAAGACATCTGGAGACCCAGTACTTC; CDR3aa: CASSERHLETQYF; d_gene: NA; v_gene: TRBV6-1; j_gene: TRBJ2-5; len: 13; abundance: NA
CDR3nt: TGTGCCAGCAGCGCCAGTGGGACAGGGGGTCCCTATGGCTACACCTTC; CDR3aa: CASSASGTGGPYGYTF; d_gene: TRBD1; v_gene: TRBV9; j_gene: TRBJ1-2; len: 16; abundance: NA
CDR3nt: TGCGCCAGCAGCCAGGGACTAGCGGGGGGTTCCACAGATACGCAGTATTTT; CDR3aa: CASSQGLAGGSTDTQYF; d_gene: TRBD2; v_gene: TRBV4-1; j_gene: TRBJ2-3; len: 17; abundance: NA
CDR3nt: TGCGCCAGCAGTGAAACGACAGGTAAAGGCTCTGGAAACACCATATATTTT; CDR3aa: CASSETTGKGSGNTIYF; d_gene: NA; v_gene: TRBV10-2; j_gene: TRBJ1-3; len: 17; abundance: NA
CDR3nt: TGTGCCAGCAGTGGATCGGACGTGCGGGGGTTTCGGCATCAGCCCCAGCATTTT; CDR3aa: CASSGSDVRGFRHQPQHF; d_gene: NA; v_gene: TRBV6-6; j_gene: TRBJ1-5; len: 18; abundance: NA
CDR3nt: TGTGCCAGCAGTACAGGGACGTGGAACACTGAAGCTTTCTTT; CDR3aa: CASSTGTWNTEAFF; d_gene: NA; v_gene: TRBV6-2/TRBV6-3; j_gene: TRBJ1-1; len: 14; abundance: NA
CDR3nt: TGTGCCAGCAGCCCAACCCTCTCGGAGACCCAGTACTTC; CDR3aa: CASSPTLSETQYF; d_gene: NA; v_gene: TRBV3-1/TRBV3-2; j_gene: TRBJ2-5; len: 13; abundance: NA
CDR3nt: TGTGCCAGCAGCCCCGGGAGAGTCACTTTCTATGGCTACACCTTC; CDR3aa: CASSPGRVTFYGYTF; d_gene: NA; v_gene: TRBV7-2; j_gene: TRBJ1-2; len: 15; abundance: few
CDR3nt: TGTGCCAGCACCTTGGCAGGGGCGCGGGATGAAAAACTGTTTTTT; CDR3aa: CASTLAGARDEKLFF; d_gene: NA; v_gene: TRBV6-5; j_gene: TRBJ1-4; len: 15; abundance: NA
CDR3nt: TGCGCCAGCAGCTTGGCGGCTGGGGACACAGATACGCAGTATTTT; CDR3aa: CASSLAAGDTDTQYF; d_gene: NA; v_gene: TRBV5-1; j_gene: TRBJ2-3; len: 15; abundance: NA
CDR3nt: TGTGCCAGTAGTAGCCAACCGGTGAGCAATCAGCCCCAGCATTTT; CDR3aa: CASSSQPVSNQPQHF; d_gene: NA; v_gene: TRBV19; j_gene: TRBJ1-5; len: 15; abundance: NA
CDR3nt: TGCGCCAGCAGCCACAACCGGGACGGTGACTATGGCTACACCTTC; CDR3aa: CASSHNRDGDYGYTF; d_gene: NA; v_gene: TRBV4-3; j_gene: TRBJ1-2; len: 15; abundance: NA
CDR3nt: TGTGCCAGCAGTGGACGGCAGGGGGCGGGCGATCAGCCCCAGCATTTT; CDR3aa: CASSGRQGAGDQPQHF; d_gene: TRBD1; v_gene: TRBV6-2/TRBV6-3; j_gene: TRBJ1-5; len: 16; abundance: NA
CDR3nt: TGTGCCAGCAGCCAAGATCCGGACAGGAGCTATGGCTACACCTTC; CDR3aa: CASSQDPDRSYGYTF; d_gene: TRBD1; v_gene: TRBV4-2; j_gene: TRBJ1-2; len: 15; abundance: NA
CDR3nt: TGTGCCAGCAGATACGGACAGGGGGTAACGTACGAGCAGTACTTC; CDR3aa: CASRYGQGVTYEQYF; d_gene: TRBD1; v_gene: TRBV6-5; j_gene: TRBJ2-7; len: 15; abundance: NA
CDR3nt: TGTGCCAGCAGCCTGGGACTCCCGGTATTCTCTGGAAACACCATATATTTT; CDR3aa: CASSLGLPVFSGNTIYF; d_gene: NA; v_gene: TRBV28; j_gene: TRBJ1-3; len: 17; abundance: NA
CDR3nt: TGTGCCAGCAGCGTGGGAGCGGGGGGGCGAGAGACCCAGTACTTC; CDR3aa: CASSVGAGGRETQYF; d_gene: TRBD2; v_gene: TRBV5-4; j_gene: TRBJ2-5; len: 15; abundance: NA
CDR3nt: TGTGCCAGCAGCGACGGGACAGGTGGTAATGAAAAACTGTTTTTT; CDR3aa: CASSDGTGGNEKLFF; d_gene: TRBD1; v_gene: TRBV13; j_gene: TRBJ1-4; len: 15; abundance: NA
CDR3nt: TGTGCCAGTAGTATTGGAGGAGGGGGCTACACCTTC; CDR3aa: CASSIGGGGYTF; d_gene: NA; v_gene: TRBV19; j_gene: TRBJ1-2; len: 12; abundance: once
CDR3nt: TGTGCCAGTAGTATGGCGGGTATGCCTAACTATGGCTACACCTTC; CDR3aa: CASSMAGMPNYGYTF; d_gene: NA; v_gene: TRBV19; j_gene: TRBJ1-2; len: 15; abundance: NA
CDR3nt: TGTGCCAGCACCCCTCAGGGGAGGGTTCATAGGAACACTGAAGCTTTCTTT; CDR3aa: CASTPQGRVHRNTEAFF; d_gene: NA; v_gene: TRBV21-1; j_gene: TRBJ1-1; len: 17; abundance: NA
CDR3nt: TGTGCCAGCGCGGAGCGGGGTAATGAAAAACTGTTTTTT; CDR3aa: CASAERGNEKLFF; d_gene: NA; v_gene: TRBV3-1/TRBV3-2; j_gene: TRBJ1-4; len: 13; abundance: once
CDR3nt: TGTGCCAGCAGCTCGACAGGGGGCTTGAACACTGAAGCTTTCTTT; CDR3aa: CASSSTGGLNTEAFF; d_gene: TRBD1; v_gene: TRBV7-8; j_gene: TRBJ1-1; len: 15; abundance: NA
CDR3nt: TGTGCCAGCAGCTGGCAGGACAGCGGGAACCTCGAGACCCAGTACTTC; CDR3aa: CASSWQDSGNLETQYF; d_gene: NA; v_gene: TRBV7-9; j_gene: TRBJ2-5; len: 16; abundance: NA
CDR3nt: TGTGCCAGCAGTGATATTAGCACTGGAAACACCATATATTTT; CDR3aa: CASSDISTGNTIYF; d_gene: NA; v_gene: TRBV2; j_gene: TRBJ1-3; len: 14; abundance: NA
CDR3nt: TGTGCCAGCAGCTTAGGGCGCGGGAACACTGAAGCTTTCTTT; CDR3aa: CASSLGRGNTEAFF; d_gene: NA; v_gene: TRBV7-2; j_gene: TRBJ1-1; len: 14; abundance: NA
CDR3nt: TGTGCCAGCTCACCAGAACAGGGAGTAGGCAATCAGCCCCAGCATTTT; CDR3aa: CASSPEQGVGNQPQHF; d_gene: NA; v_gene: TRBV18; j_gene: TRBJ1-5; len: 16; abundance: NA
CDR3nt: TGTGCCAGCAGCACAGGGACAGGTCTTCTACGAGAGCAGTACTTC; CDR3aa: CASSTGTGLLREQYF; d_gene: TRBD1; v_gene: TRBV5-4; j_gene: TRBJ2-7; len: 15; abundance: few
CDR3nt: TGCGCCAGCAGCGAGGGGGGCAGGGGATCCTACAATGAGCAGTTCTTC; CDR3aa: CASSEGGRGSYNEQFF; d_gene: NA; v_gene: TRBV5-1; j_gene: TRBJ2-1; len: 16; abundance: NA